Listed below are T cell receptor beta chains from one sample, sequenced in a study of OX40 agonist ivuxolimab in advanced cancers. Some clones are missing from TCRdb's copy, which holds only in-frame ones; the method was immunoSEQ multiplex PCR. The sample contains around 98,000 clones, around 85% of which appear only once. The sequences come from CD4+ or CD8+ T cells sorted from blood, collected in a trial of the OX40 agonist ivuxolimab. Every receptor here comes from an adult with an advanced solid tumor such as melanoma, head and neck, liver or kidney cancer. CDR3s include the opening cysteine and the closing phenylalanine or tryptophan. A D gene is named only where the DNA matches it firmly. Clone size is shown for a subset of rows, as once, few, many or a class of expanded clone.

.,.,TRBV5-1,TRBJ2-3,CASSFGVGGVTDTQYF,TGCGCCAGCAGCTTCGGGGTGGGGGGTGTGACAGATACGCAGTATTTT
.,.,TRBV28,TRBJ1-2,CASSQQFNYGYTF,TGTGCCAGCAGTCAGCAGTTCAACTATGGCTACACCTTC
.,.,TRBV6-5,TRBJ1-2,CASSYEGGRYTF,TGTGCCAGCAGTTACGAGGGGGGTCGCTACACCTTC
.,.,TRBV6-5,TRBJ1-1,CASSLENTEAFF,TGTGCCAGCAGCCTCGAAAACACTGAAGCTTTCTTT
.,.,TRBV7-9,TRBJ2-7,CASSPIGGGPNEQYF,TGTGCCAGCAGCCCCATTGGGGGGGGGCCTAACGAGCAGTACTTC
.,.,TRBV7-3,TRBJ2-2,CASSRPPGGVNTGELFF,TGTGCCAGCAGCCGCCCCCCAGGTGGGGTTAACACCGGGGAGCTGTTTTTT
TRBD2,.,TRBV7-2,TRBJ2-1,CASSGRWGGNYNEQFF,TGTGCCAGCAGCGGAAGGTGGGGGGGGAACTACAATGAGCAGTTCTTC
TRBD2,.,TRBV13,TRBJ2-7,CASSHSGGMTYEQYF,TGTGCCAGCAGCCATAGCGGGGGGATGACCTACGAGCAGTACTTC
TRBD2,.,TRBV9,TRBJ2-2,CASSTPGLAAGELFF,TGTGCCAGCAGCACACCGGGACTAGCCGCCGGGGAGCTGTTTTTT
.,once,TRBV15,TRBJ1-1,CATSRDKGTAFF,TGTGCCACCAGCAGAGATAAGGGGACAGCTTTCTTT
.,.,TRBV11-3,TRBJ1-1,CASSSRGPNTEAFF,TGTGCCAGCAGCTCCCGGGGGCCCAACACTGAAGCTTTCTTT
.,.,TRBV19,TRBJ2-1,CASSMGHPRNEQFF,TGTGCCAGTAGTATGGGACACCCGCGCAATGAGCAGTTCTTC
.,.,TRBV5-8,TRBJ1-2,CASSWGGYGYTF,TGTGCCAGCAGCTGGGGGGGGTATGGCTACACCTTC
.,.,TRBV6-1,TRBJ1-1,CASRAQGPGEAFF,TGTGCCAGCCGGGCACAGGGCCCTGGGGAAGCTTTCTTT
.,.,TRBV10-1,TRBJ1-2,CASSQGANYGYTF,TGCGCCAGCAGTCAGGGAGCTAACTATGGCTACACCTTC
.,few,TRBV5-1,TRBJ2-7,CASSSNSYPYEQYF,TGCGCCAGCAGCTCCAACAGTTACCCCTACGAGCAGTACTTC
.,.,TRBV6-5,TRBJ1-2,CASSYWGGYTF,TGTGCCAGCAGTTACTGGGGTGGCTACACCTTC
.,.,TRBV14,TRBJ2-5,CASSQDETQYF,TGTGCCAGCAGCCAAGACGAGACCCAGTACTTC
.,.,TRBV7-2,TRBJ1-3,CASSLGNTIYF,TGTGCCAGCAGCTTAGGAAACACCATATATTTT
.,once,TRBV7-3,TRBJ2-1,CASSPNRLVNEQFF,TGTGCCAGCAGCCCAAACCGACTAGTCAATGAGCAGTTCTTC
.,.,TRBV7-3,TRBJ1-6,CASSLMGTGSNSPLHF,TGTGCCAGCAGCTTAATGGGGACGGGGAGTAATTCACCCCTCCACTTT
.,.,TRBV10-3,TRBJ1-5,CATSIEIKDQPQHF,TGTGCCACCTCAATAGAGATTAAGGATCAGCCCCAGCATTTT
.,once,TRBV11-2,TRBJ1-2,CASSLGRGGEYGYTF,TGTGCCAGCAGCCTCGGACGGGGAGGAGAGTATGGCTACACCTTC
.,.,TRBV5-1,TRBJ1-2,CASSLTQGPRNGYTF,TGCGCCAGCAGCTTGACACAGGGACCACGGAATGGCTACACCTTC